This T cell receptor beta chain appears in the sequencing data of a study of metastatic and nonmetastatic thyroid tumors. For the study at large: Peripheral blood and tumor or nodule samples from malignant and benign thyroid patients were compared. Study-wide points: Reported TCR beta diversity, measured in blood and tumor, was significantly higher for malignant thyroid tumors than for benign nodules.

The CDR3 runs 15 residues. The V and J ends lost 0 bases and 4 bases respectively, with 12 bases between them. All patients reached thyroid surgery having received no treatment beforehand. This clone was detected many times. Its specificity is unknown. The authors' processing: Variation in CDR3 across clinicopathological groups served as the basis for constructing a distant-metastasis classifier in papillary thyroid cancer. From the PCR reads, TCRdb re-called clones with MiXCR. TCRdb, not the original authors, processed these V and J calls. The repertoire includes approximately 58,000 clones, 20% to 25% of them detected once, and roughly 4.2% sits in the top ten.

The material sequenced was blood. This chain uses TRBV12-3 or TRBV12-4 with TRBJ1-2; TRBD1 is a possible D gene (6 bases). This receptor was identified in a female donor with papillary thyroid cancer or a benign thyroid nodule (not recorded which). Some clones in this sample may be carry-over from other donors' samples. Here the CDR3 DNA reads TGTGCCAGCAGTTTAGCGTTTGGGACAATCTATGGCTACACCTTC. The encoded protein is CASSLAFGTIYGYTF.